The clone carrying this T cell receptor beta chain appeared once. The antigen remains undetermined. The germline gives CDR1 WSHSY, CDR2 SAAADI. V was clipped by 8 bases and J by 2 bases, with 12 bases between them. The CDR3 is 13 amino acids. The repertoire was sequenced with immunoSEQ multiplex PCR; TCRdb's copy has only in-frame clones and lacks some. Among roughly 100,000 clones listed, approximately 87% were seen once. The data belong to a study of T cell responses to AZD1222 COVID-19 vaccine. Overall study findings and caveats: Recipients of AZD1222 seropositive at baseline numbered only 5 to 7.

This sequence joins TRBV10-2 and TRBJ1-1, with D unclear. This clonotype was obtained from an adult in good health. The sample consisted of peripheral blood, taken on day 0 of AZD1222 vaccination. In DNA, the CDR3 is TGCGCCAGCGGGCCCGGCAGAAACACTGAAGCTTTCTTT. Amino acids: CASGPGRNTEAFF.